This T cell receptor (beta chain) was sequenced for a study of shared clonotypes between healthy human individuals. At the level of the study: Plates per donor: three CD4 naive, three CD4 memory, two CD8 naive, one CD8 memory.

This clone was detected once. The antigen remains unidentified. The CDR3 sequence is 12 residues long. The V gene's germline CDR1 is MDHEN and CDR2 SYDVKM. Trimming took off 2 bases at V and 7 bases at J, with 5 bases between the two ends. Study-level findings and limits: Some clonotypes were shared by all four sorted-subset donors, while others were not shared. The non-shared ones had lower generation probabilities than the shared ones. Inspection by rarefaction showed sorted-subset sequencing to be incomplete despite large depth.

The study separated CD4+ cells into CD45RA+ naive and CD45RA-negative memory subsets. Using immunoSEQ multiplex PCR, the repertoire was profiled, and TCRdb retains in-frame clones only, with some absent. The sample gives 150,000 to 200,000 clones, just under 95% of which show up once; 0.065% to 0.07% is in the top ten. Sequenced: naive CD4+ T cells sorted from blood. Subset meaning: CD45RA+ positively selected. The TCR comes from a woman under 40 in good health. The chain uses TRBV28 and TRBJ2-2; D unclear. CDR3 residues: CASSLEIGELFF. CDR3 DNA sequence: TGTGCCAGCAGTTTAGAGATCGGGGAGCTGTTTTTT.